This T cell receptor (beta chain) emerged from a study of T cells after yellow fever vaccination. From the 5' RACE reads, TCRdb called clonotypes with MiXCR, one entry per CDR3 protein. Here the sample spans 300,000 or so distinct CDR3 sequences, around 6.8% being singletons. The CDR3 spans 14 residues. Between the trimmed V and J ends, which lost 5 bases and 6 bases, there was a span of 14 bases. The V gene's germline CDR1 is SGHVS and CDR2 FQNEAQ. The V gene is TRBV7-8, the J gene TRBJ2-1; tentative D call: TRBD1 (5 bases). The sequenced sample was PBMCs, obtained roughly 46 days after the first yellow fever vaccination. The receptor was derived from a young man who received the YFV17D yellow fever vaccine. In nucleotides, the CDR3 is TGTGCCAGCAGCACCCGGACATTGCGCAATGAGCAGTTCTTC. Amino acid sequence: CASSTRTLRNEQFF.